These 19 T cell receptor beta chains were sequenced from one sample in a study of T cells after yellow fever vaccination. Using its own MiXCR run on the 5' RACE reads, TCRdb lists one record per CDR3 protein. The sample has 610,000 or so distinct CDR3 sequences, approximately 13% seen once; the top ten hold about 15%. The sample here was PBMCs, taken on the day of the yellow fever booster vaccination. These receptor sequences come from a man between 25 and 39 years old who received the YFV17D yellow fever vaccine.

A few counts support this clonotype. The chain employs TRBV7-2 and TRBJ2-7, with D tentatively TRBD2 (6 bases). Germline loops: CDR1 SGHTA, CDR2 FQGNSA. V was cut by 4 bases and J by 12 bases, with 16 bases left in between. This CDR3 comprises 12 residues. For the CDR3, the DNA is TGTGCCAGCAGCTATATGTGGCGGGATTGGTACTTC. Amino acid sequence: CASSYMWRDWYF.

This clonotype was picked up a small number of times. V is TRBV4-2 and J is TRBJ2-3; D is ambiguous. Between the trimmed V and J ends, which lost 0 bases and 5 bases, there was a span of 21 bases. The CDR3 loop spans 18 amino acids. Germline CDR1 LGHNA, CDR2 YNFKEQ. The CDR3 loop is CASSQDSGRPTKEDTQYF. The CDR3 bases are TGTGCCAGCAGCCAAGATTCCGGCCGCCCAACCAAGGAAGATACGCAGTATTTT.

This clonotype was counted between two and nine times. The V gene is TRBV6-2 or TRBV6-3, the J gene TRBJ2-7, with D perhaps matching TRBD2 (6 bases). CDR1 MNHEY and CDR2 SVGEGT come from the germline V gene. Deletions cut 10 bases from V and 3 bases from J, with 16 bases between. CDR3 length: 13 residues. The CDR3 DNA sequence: TGTGCCACCTATACTAGCCATGGCTACGAGCAGTACTTC. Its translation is CATYTSHGYEQYF.

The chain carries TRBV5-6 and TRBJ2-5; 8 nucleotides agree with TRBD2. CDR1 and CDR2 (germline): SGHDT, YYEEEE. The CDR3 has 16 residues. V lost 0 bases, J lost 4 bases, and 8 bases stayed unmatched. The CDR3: CASSLGRAGGGETQYF. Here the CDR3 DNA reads TGTGCCAGCAGCTTGGGGCGTGCGGGAGGTGGAGAGACCCAGTACTTC.

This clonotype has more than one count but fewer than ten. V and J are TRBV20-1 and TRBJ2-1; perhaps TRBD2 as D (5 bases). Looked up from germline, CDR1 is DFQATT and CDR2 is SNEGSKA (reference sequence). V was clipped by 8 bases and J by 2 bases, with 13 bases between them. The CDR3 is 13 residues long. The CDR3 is CSPRGLTYNEQFF. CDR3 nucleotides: TGCAGTCCTCGGGGTCTAACCTACAATGAGCAGTTCTTC.

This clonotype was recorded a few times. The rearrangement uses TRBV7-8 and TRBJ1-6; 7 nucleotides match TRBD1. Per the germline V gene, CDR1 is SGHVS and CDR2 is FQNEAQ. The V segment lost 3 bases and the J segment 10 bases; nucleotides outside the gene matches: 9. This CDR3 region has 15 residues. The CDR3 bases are TGTGCCAGCAGCTTGTCCCGGGACAGTCGGTCACCCCTCCACTTT. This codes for CASSLSRDSRSPLHF.

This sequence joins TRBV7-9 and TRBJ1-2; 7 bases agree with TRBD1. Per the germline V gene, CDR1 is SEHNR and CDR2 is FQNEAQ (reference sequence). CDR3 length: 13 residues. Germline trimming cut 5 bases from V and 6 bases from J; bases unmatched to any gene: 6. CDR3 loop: CASSRQGFDGYTF. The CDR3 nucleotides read TGTGCCAGCAGCCGACAGGGATTTGATGGCTACACCTTC. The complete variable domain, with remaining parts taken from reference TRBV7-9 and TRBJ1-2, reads DTGVSQNPRHKITKRGQNVTFRCDPISEHNRLYWYRQTLGQGPEFLTYFQNEAQLEKSRLLSDRFSAERPKGSFSTLEIQRTEQGDSAMYLCASSRQGFDGYTFGSGTRLTVV.

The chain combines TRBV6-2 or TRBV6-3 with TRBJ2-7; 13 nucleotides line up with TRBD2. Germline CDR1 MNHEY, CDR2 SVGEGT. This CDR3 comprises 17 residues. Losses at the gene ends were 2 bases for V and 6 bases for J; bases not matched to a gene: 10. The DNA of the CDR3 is TGTGCCAGCAGTTACCAGTTCAGGACTAGCGGGAGCAGCGAGCAGTACTTC. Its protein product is CASSYQFRTSGSSEQYF.

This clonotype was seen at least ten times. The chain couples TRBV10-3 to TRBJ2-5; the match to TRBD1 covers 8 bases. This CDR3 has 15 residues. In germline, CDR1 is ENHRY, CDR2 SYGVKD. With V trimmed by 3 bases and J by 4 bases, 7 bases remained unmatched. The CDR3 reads CAISESWQGAETQYF. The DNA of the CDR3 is TGTGCCATCAGTGAATCTTGGCAGGGGGCAGAGACCCAGTACTTC.

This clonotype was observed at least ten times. The CDR3 loop reads CASSFSGTSGSSGELFF. CDR3 sequence (DNA): TGTGCCAGCAGCTTCTCGGGCACTAGCGGGAGCTCCGGGGAGCTGTTTTTT. V is TRBV4-2 and J is TRBJ2-2, with TRBD2 matching 11 bases. This CDR3 has 17 residues. Trimming took 5 bases from V and 6 from J; bases not matched to a gene: 11. Germline CDR1 LGHNA, CDR2 YNFKEQ.

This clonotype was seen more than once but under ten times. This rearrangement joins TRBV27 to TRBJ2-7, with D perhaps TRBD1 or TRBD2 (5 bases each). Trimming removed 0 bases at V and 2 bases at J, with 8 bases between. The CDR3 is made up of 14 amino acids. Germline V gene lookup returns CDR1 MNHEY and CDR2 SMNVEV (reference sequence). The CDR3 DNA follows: TGTGCCAGCAGTTTATCGGGGGAGACCTACGAGCAGTACTTC. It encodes CASSLSGETYEQYF.

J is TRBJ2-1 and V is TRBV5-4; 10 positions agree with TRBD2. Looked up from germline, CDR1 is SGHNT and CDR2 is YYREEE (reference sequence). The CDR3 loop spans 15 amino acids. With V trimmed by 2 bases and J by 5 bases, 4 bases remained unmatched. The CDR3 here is CASSFWLAGDNEQFF. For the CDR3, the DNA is TGTGCCAGCAGCTTCTGGCTAGCGGGAGACAATGAGCAGTTCTTC.

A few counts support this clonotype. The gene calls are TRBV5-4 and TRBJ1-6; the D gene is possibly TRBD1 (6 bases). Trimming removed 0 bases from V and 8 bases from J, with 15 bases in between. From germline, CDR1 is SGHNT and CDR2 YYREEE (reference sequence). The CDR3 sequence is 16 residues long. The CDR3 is CASSLAGGGPDSPLHF. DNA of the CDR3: TGTGCCAGCAGCTTGGCCGGGGGCGGCCCGGATTCACCCCTCCACTTT.

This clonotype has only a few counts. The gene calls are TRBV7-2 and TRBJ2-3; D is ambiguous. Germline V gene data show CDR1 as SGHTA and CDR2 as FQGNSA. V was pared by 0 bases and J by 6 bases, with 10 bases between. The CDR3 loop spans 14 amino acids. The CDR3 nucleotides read TGTGCCAGCAGCTTAGCGGCTAGAAGGGATACGCAGTATTTT. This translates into CASSLAARRDTQYF.

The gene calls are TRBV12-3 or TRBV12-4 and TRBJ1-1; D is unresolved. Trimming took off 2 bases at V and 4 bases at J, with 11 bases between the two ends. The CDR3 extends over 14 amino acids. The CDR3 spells CASSLFELGTEAFF. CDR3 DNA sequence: TGTGCCAGCAGTTTATTTGAGTTGGGCACTGAAGCTTTCTTT.

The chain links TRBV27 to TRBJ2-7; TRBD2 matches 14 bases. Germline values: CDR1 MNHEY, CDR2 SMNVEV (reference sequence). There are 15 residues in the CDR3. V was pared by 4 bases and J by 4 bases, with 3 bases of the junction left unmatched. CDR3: CASSWGTSGRYEQYF. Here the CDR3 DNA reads TGTGCCAGCAGTTGGGGGACTAGCGGGAGATACGAGCAGTACTTC.

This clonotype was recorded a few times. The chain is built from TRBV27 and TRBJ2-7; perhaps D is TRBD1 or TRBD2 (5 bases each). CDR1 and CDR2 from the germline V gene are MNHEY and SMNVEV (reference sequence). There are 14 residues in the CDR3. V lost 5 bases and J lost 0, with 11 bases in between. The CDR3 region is CASSRDDSSYEQYF. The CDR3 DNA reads TGTGCCAGCAGTCGGGACGACAGCTCCTACGAGCAGTACTTC.

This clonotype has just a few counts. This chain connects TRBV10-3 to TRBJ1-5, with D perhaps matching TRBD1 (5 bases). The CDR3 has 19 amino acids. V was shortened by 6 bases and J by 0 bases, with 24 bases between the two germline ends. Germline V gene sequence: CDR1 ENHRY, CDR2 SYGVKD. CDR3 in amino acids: CAISGAPGPGPYSNQPQHF. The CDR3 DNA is TGTGCCATCAGCGGGGCTCCGGGACCGGGCCCCTATAGCAATCAGCCCCAGCATTTT.

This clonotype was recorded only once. As DNA, the CDR3 is TGTGCCAGCACCTACGATGGTCAGCCCCAGCATTTT. Translated: CASTYDGQPQHF. V gene TRBV7-9 combines with J gene TRBJ1-5; D call uncertain. V lost 7 bases and J lost 6, with 10 bases in between. Germline loops: CDR1 SEHNR, CDR2 FQNEAQ (reference sequence). The CDR3 is 12 residues long.